This note documents a single T cell receptor (beta chain) sequence. Germline assignment: CDR1 DFQATT and CDR2 SNEGSKA (reference sequence). Deletions cut 2 bases from V and 4 bases from J, with 11 bases between. This CDR3 spans 13 amino acids. The sample originates from a study of metastatic and nonmetastatic thyroid tumors. TCRdb reprocessed the PCR reads via MiXCR. The sample consists of around 37,000 clones, less than 25% of them appearing once. Nobody among the patients had been given any treatment before thyroid surgery. The rearrangement uses TRBV20-1 and TRBJ1-2, with unresolved D. The TCR was taken from a female donor with papillary thyroid cancer or a benign thyroid nodule (not recorded which). Some clones in this sample may be carry-over from other donors' samples. Sequencing was performed on blood. This CDR3 reads CSARFAESYGYTF. For the CDR3, the DNA is TGCAGTGCTAGATTTGCGGAAAGCTATGGCTACACCTTC.